The rows below give T cell receptor beta chains drawn from one sample of a study of blood T cell repertoires in COVID-19. The table came from immunoSEQ multiplex PCR; TCRdb's copy has only in-frame clones and leaves some out. The table lists about 85,000 clones, roughly 80% of them singletons. Sequencing used peripheral blood. These receptors were taken from a man in his 70s with acute or convalescent COVID-19. Each CDR3 is given without its conserved first and last residue. Expanded clones are given a class, and other clones once, few, many or no size at all.

abundance: few
v_gene: TRBV10-3
len: 12
j_gene: TRBJ1-2
CDR3aa: AISGTGGVNGYT

abundance: NA
v_gene: TRBV3-1/TRBV3-2
len: 13
j_gene: TRBJ1-5
CDR3aa: ASSPAEGPAQPQH

abundance: NA
v_gene: TRBV3-1/TRBV3-2
len: 11
j_gene: TRBJ2-3
CDR3aa: ASSDKSPYTQY

abundance: NA
v_gene: TRBV7-2
len: 12
j_gene: TRBJ2-5
CDR3aa: ASSLPTSGETQY

abundance: NA
v_gene: TRBV11-2
len: 12
j_gene: TRBJ1-1
CDR3aa: ASSWGQEGMKAF

abundance: NA
v_gene: TRBV3-1/TRBV3-2
len: 13
j_gene: TRBJ2-5
CDR3aa: ASSHRTSGQETQY

abundance: few
v_gene: TRBV5-1
len: 12
j_gene: TRBJ1-4
CDR3aa: ASSVWAGNEKLF

abundance: few
v_gene: TRBV2
len: 12
j_gene: TRBJ2-5
CDR3aa: ASSSREVWETQY

abundance: NA
v_gene: TRBV6-5
len: 11
j_gene: TRBJ1-1
CDR3aa: ASSQTVNTEAF

abundance: few
v_gene: TRBV25-1
len: 14
j_gene: TRBJ2-3
CDR3aa: ASSDPLVGSTDTQY

abundance: NA
v_gene: TRBV5-1
len: 14
j_gene: TRBJ1-3
CDR3aa: ASSTLGTDSGNTIY

abundance: NA
v_gene: TRBV6-6
len: 11
j_gene: TRBJ2-1
CDR3aa: ASRAGHHNEQF

abundance: NA
v_gene: TRBV18
len: 13
j_gene: TRBJ2-1
CDR3aa: ASSRRDSSYNEQF

abundance: NA
v_gene: TRBV7-9
len: 14
j_gene: TRBJ1-5
CDR3aa: ASSYGGQGFNQPQH

abundance: NA
v_gene: TRBV5-6
len: 12
j_gene: TRBJ2-1
CDR3aa: ASTVPIGVNEQF

abundance: NA
v_gene: TRBV6-6
len: 10
j_gene: TRBJ1-1
CDR3aa: ASSNDRVEAF

abundance: NA
v_gene: TRBV30
len: 11
j_gene: TRBJ2-1
CDR3aa: AHRRGLGNEQF

abundance: NA
v_gene: TRBV18
len: 11
j_gene: TRBJ1-1
CDR3aa: ASSRQGDTEAF

abundance: NA
v_gene: TRBV30
len: 14
j_gene: TRBJ2-3
CDR3aa: AWSVLAGGSTDTQY

abundance: NA
v_gene: TRBV4-2
len: 17
j_gene: TRBJ1-4
CDR3aa: ASSQDRVVSSARNEKLF

abundance: NA
v_gene: TRBV19
len: 12
j_gene: TRBJ2-4
CDR3aa: ASNDGRGKNIQY

abundance: NA
v_gene: TRBV5-1
len: 12
j_gene: TRBJ2-3
CDR3aa: ASSLAQGTDTQY

abundance: NA
v_gene: TRBV18
len: 14
j_gene: TRBJ1-4
CDR3aa: ASSPPTRADNEKLF

abundance: NA
v_gene: TRBV7-3
len: 12
j_gene: TRBJ2-1
CDR3aa: ASSLAGSYNEQF

abundance: NA
v_gene: TRBV19
len: 12
j_gene: TRBJ2-4
CDR3aa: ASSIQRGGNIQY

abundance: few
v_gene: TRBV18
len: 11
j_gene: TRBJ2-5
CDR3aa: ASSPAGGETQY

abundance: NA
v_gene: TRBV28
len: 11
j_gene: TRBJ1-2
CDR3aa: ASQETANYGYT

abundance: few
v_gene: TRBV19
len: 11
j_gene: TRBJ2-2
CDR3aa: ASSTRQTGELF

abundance: NA
v_gene: TRBV28
len: 10
j_gene: TRBJ1-1
CDR3aa: ASSVMNTEAF

abundance: NA
v_gene: TRBV11-3
len: 13
j_gene: TRBJ2-1
CDR3aa: ASSPGQGGLREQF

abundance: NA
v_gene: TRBV15
len: 14
j_gene: TRBJ2-3
CDR3aa: ATSSIPGQSTDTQY

abundance: NA
v_gene: TRBV5-1
len: 13
j_gene: TRBJ1-3
CDR3aa: ASSRELASGNTIY

abundance: NA
v_gene: TRBV12-3/TRBV12-4
len: 11
j_gene: TRBJ2-1
CDR3aa: ASSLALRGEQF

abundance: NA
v_gene: TRBV6-5
len: 11
j_gene: TRBJ1-1
CDR3aa: ATSRGPHTEAF

abundance: NA
v_gene: TRBV5-5
len: 11
j_gene: TRBJ2-5
CDR3aa: ASSFSGRETQY

abundance: few
v_gene: TRBV5-1
len: 12
j_gene: TRBJ1-2
CDR3aa: ASSPGEVGYGYT

abundance: NA
v_gene: TRBV9
len: 12
j_gene: TRBJ1-1
CDR3aa: ASRPRTGGTEAF

abundance: many
v_gene: TRBV10-3
len: 13
j_gene: TRBJ2-6
CDR3aa: AISDPYSGANVLT

abundance: NA
v_gene: TRBV15
len: 12
j_gene: TRBJ1-2
CDR3aa: ATSRDRGTLGYT

abundance: NA
v_gene: TRBV5-1
len: 14
j_gene: TRBJ2-1
CDR3aa: ASSQREWSSYNEQF

abundance: NA
v_gene: TRBV2
len: 13
j_gene: TRBJ1-3
CDR3aa: ASSITDSAGNTIY

abundance: NA
v_gene: TRBV4-1
len: 14
j_gene: TRBJ2-1
CDR3aa: ASSQDQRRVNNEQF

abundance: once
v_gene: TRBV28
len: 12
j_gene: TRBJ1-2
CDR3aa: ASSLQGRGYGYT

abundance: NA
v_gene: TRBV5-1
len: 13
j_gene: TRBJ1-2
CDR3aa: ASSTGSDRPYGYT

abundance: NA
v_gene: TRBV24-1
len: 11
j_gene: TRBJ2-1
CDR3aa: ATSDLHRGEQF